Reported below is one TCR beta chain. Antigen unknown. The source of the sample is a study of human T cells and chemical hapten exposure. MiXCR, run by TCRdb on the RACE reads, gives a single entry per CDR3 protein. The sample yields tens of thousands of distinct CDR3 sequences, roughly 8.8% seen once. Noted time point: pre-sensitization, week 0. Treatment reported: therapeutic diphenylcyclopropenone sensitization with weekly scalp DPC. The CDR3 has 16 residues. V lost 0 bases, J lost 4 bases, and 12 bases lay in between. From germline, CDR1 is MGHRA and CDR2 YSYEKL. Study conclusions and caveats: Compared to controls, expanded TCRs made significantly more large clusters of similar CDR3s.

Sequences were derived from whole blood, sampled in connection with sensitization to the hapten diphenylcyclopropenone (DPC). The sequence derives from a woman in her thirties or forties with alopecia areata. Some clones in this sample may be carry-over from other donors' samples. V and J are TRBV4-1 and TRBJ1-4; D gene unclear. In nucleotides, the CDR3 is TGCGCCAGCAGCCAAGATACCGCAGGAAATAATGAAAAACTGTTTTTT. It yields the protein CASSQDTAGNNEKLFF.